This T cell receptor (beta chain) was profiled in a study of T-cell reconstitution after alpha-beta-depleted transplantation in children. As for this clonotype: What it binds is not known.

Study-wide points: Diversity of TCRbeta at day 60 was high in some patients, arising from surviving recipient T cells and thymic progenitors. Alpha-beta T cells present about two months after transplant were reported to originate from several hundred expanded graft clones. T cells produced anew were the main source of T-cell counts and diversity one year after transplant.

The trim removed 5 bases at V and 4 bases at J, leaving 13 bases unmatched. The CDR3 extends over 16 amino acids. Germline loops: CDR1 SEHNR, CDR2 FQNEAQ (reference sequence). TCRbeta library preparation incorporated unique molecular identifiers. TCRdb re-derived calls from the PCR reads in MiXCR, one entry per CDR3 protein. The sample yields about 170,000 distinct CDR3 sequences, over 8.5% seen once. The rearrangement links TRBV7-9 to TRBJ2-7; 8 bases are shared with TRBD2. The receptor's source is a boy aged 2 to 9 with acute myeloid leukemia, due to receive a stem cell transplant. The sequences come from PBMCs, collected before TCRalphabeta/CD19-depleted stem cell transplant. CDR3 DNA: TGTGCCAGCAGCCAAGGTCGGGAGGGCCGTAATTACGAGCAGTACTTC. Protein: CASSQGREGRNYEQYF. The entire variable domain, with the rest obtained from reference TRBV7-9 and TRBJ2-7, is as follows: DTGVSQNPRHKITKRGQNVTFRCDPISEHNRLYWYRQTLGQGPEFLTYFQNEAQLEKSRLLSDRFSAERPKGSFSTLEIQRTEQGDSAMYLCASSQGREGRNYEQYFGPGTRLTVT.